One and the same sample provided the 18 T cell receptor beta chains below, sequenced in a study of T cells in Graves' hyperthyroidism and ophthalmopathy. From RNA transcripts, TCR beta CDR3 regions were amplified. HTBI primers were used for first-round RT-PCR of the TCR CDR3. TCRdb re-analysed the multiplex PCR reads in MiXCR, keeping a single row per CDR3 protein. The sample consists of around 720,000 distinct CDR3 sequences, roughly 32% of them appearing once. The sequenced sample consisted of blood. The receptors come from a woman in her thirties or forties with Graves' hyperthyroidism.

This clonotype came up many times. The chain joins TRBV25-1 to TRBJ1-2; D is undetermined. This CDR3 contains 14 residues. Germline V gene sequence: CDR1 MGHDK, CDR2 SYGVNS. Trimming removed 3 bases at V and 4 bases at J, with 12 bases between. The CDR3 loop reads CASSERGAAYGYTF. The CDR3 region has the DNA TGTGCCAGCAGTGAGAGAGGAGCGGCCTATGGCTACACCTTC.

Only a few counts were recorded for this clonotype. The chain employs TRBV7-9 and TRBJ2-2, with 9 bases lining up with TRBD1. This CDR3 region has 16 residues. Germline V gene sequence: CDR1 SEHNR, CDR2 FQNEAQ (reference sequence). J lost 1 base, V lost 5 bases, and 5 bases had no gene match. The CDR3 here is CASSLPDRGNTGELFF. CDR3 nucleotide sequence: TGTGCCAGCAGCCTACCGGACAGGGGGAACACCGGGGAGCTGTTTTTT.

There are a few counts of this clonotype. The V call is TRBV4-3, the J call TRBJ1-4; a possible D gene is TRBD1 (5 bases). Germline CDR1 reads LGHNA; CDR2 reads YSLEER. This CDR3 region has 14 residues. Trimming left V 4 bases short and J 6 bases short, with 12 bases between. The CDR3: CASSPRQLDEKLFF. CDR3 in DNA: TGCGCCAGCAGCCCCAGACAGCTAGATGAAAAACTGTTTTTT.

Concerning this clonotype: The conserved phenylalanine or tryptophan normally closing the CDR3 is absent here, so this likely arose from a read error. The chain carries TRBV20-1 and TRBJ2-1; D unclear. The CDR3 is made up of 12 amino acids. Germline CDR1 and CDR2: DFQATT and SNEGSKA (reference sequence). Trimming left V 4 bases short and J 6 bases short, with 10 bases between. The CDR3 sequence: CSATRLGNEQFL. The CDR3 nucleotides are TGCAGTGCTACTCGACTGGGCAATGAGCAGTTCTTA.

This clonotype was detected many times. This chain joins TRBV29-1 and TRBJ1-2; no clear D. This CDR3 region has 13 residues. The ends were cut back, 3 bases at V and 4 bases at J, with 12 bases in the middle. From germline, CDR1 is SQVTM and CDR2 ANQGSEA. Here the CDR3 reads CSVDFPASYGYTF. The CDR3 nucleotides read TGCAGCGTTGATTTCCCAGCCTCCTATGGCTACACCTTC.

This clonotype has just one count. The rearrangement uses TRBV7-2 and TRBJ2-3; the D gene is possibly TRBD1 (6 bases). The CDR3 contains 15 residues. CDR1 is SGHTA, CDR2 FQGNSA, per germline. V was cut by 5 bases and J by 9 bases, with 21 bases left in between. The CDR3 protein is CASSAAPLGGYTQYF. The CDR3 DNA reads as TGTGCCAGCAGCGCCGCTCCCTTAGGGGGTTACACGCAGTATTTT.

This clonotype was seen more than once but under ten times. The chain employs TRBV7-2 and TRBJ2-5, with D uncertain. Germline CDR1 and CDR2: SGHTA and FQGNSA. The CDR3 spans 18 residues. Trimming took 2 bases from V and 1 from J, leaving 20 bases between them. CDR3 sequence reads: CASSLLLLDTAPQETQYF. The CDR3 DNA sequence: TGTGCCAGCAGCTTATTGCTCCTAGATACCGCACCCCAAGAGACCCAGTACTTC. The full variable domain, rest sourced from reference TRBV7-2 and TRBJ2-5, is GAGVSQSPSNKVTEKGKDVELRCDPISGHTALYWYRQSLGQGLEFLIYFQGNSAPDKSGLPSDRFSAERTGGSVSTLTIQRTQQEDSAVYLCASSLLLLDTAPQETQYFGPGTRLLVL.

There are a few counts of this clonotype. V usage is TRBV2 and J usage is TRBJ1-1; D remains unclear. Trimming removed 1 base from V and 7 bases from J, with 1 base in between. CDR3 length equals 10 residues. Germline CDR1 SNHLY, CDR2 FYNNEI. The CDR3 nucleotides are TGTGCCAGCAGTGAAGGTGAAGCTTTCTTT. Its translation is CASSEGEAFF.

This clonotype showed up just a few times. This rearrangement joins TRBV25-1 to TRBJ2-3; no reliable D call. CDR1 is MGHDK and CDR2 is SYGVNS in the germline V gene. V was trimmed by 3 bases and J by 2 bases, leaving 15 bases between them. The CDR3 spans 16 residues. The CDR3 loop is CASSDGVGPATDTQYF. The CDR3 region has the DNA TGTGCCAGCAGTGATGGGGTGGGCCCAGCCACAGATACGCAGTATTTT.

This clonotype occurred many times. The CDR3 sequence: CATSRGRRDNTEAFF. CDR3 coding DNA: TGTGCCACCAGCAGAGGTCGGCGCGATAACACTGAAGCTTTCTTT. J is TRBJ1-1 and V is TRBV15; D is undetermined. This CDR3 contains 15 residues. The ends were cut back, 1 base at V and 2 bases at J, with 11 bases in the middle. CDR1 and CDR2 from the germline V gene are LNHNV and YYDKDF (reference sequence).

The rearrangement joins TRBV7-2 to TRBJ2-5, with D possibly TRBD2 on 5 matching bases. Trimming removed 4 bases from V and 3 bases from J, with 12 bases in between. The CDR3 extends over 14 amino acids. Germline loops: CDR1 SGHTA, CDR2 FQGNSA. The CDR3 here is CASSSRGVKETQYF. Here the CDR3 DNA reads TGTGCCAGCAGCTCCCGGGGAGTTAAAGAGACCCAGTACTTC.

For this clonotype: One end of the junction fails to match germline, which may point to a read error. The chain employs TRBV5-5 and TRBJ2-3, with 10 nucleotides matching TRBD2. The CDR3 covers 19 residues. Germline V gene data show CDR1 as SGHKS and CDR2 as YYEKEE (reference sequence). CDR3 nucleotides: TGCGCCAGCAGCCAATACCGACTAGCGGGTACAGTTAGCACAGATACGCAGTATTTT. This encodes CASSQYRLAGTVSTDTQYF.

This chain links TRBV12-3 or TRBV12-4 with TRBJ1-5; no clear D. This CDR3 contains 16 residues. V lost 2 bases to trimming and J lost 7 bases, with 18 bases between them. The DNA for the CDR3 is TGTGCCAGCAGTTTACTCCCAGGCCCGGGTAACCAGCCCCAGCATTTT. Translation: CASSLLPGPGNQPQHF.

This clonotype was seen a handful of times. The chain is built from TRBV6-5 and TRBJ2-7; 12 bases agree with TRBD2. V shed 8 bases, J shed 7 bases, and the junction held 6 bases outside the gene matches. CDR3 length: 13 residues. Germline V CDR1 and CDR2: MNHEY, SVGAGI. The CDR3 loop reads CASGLLAGGEQYF. The CDR3 DNA sequence: TGTGCCAGCGGGTTGCTAGCGGGAGGGGAGCAGTACTTC.

The CDR3 sequence is CASRIKPPVSISGANVLTF. CDR3 sequence (DNA): TGTGCCAGCAGAATTAAACCTCCAGTTAGTATCTCTGGGGCCAACGTCCTGACTTTC. The chain employs TRBV6-5 and TRBJ2-6, with no clear D. The germline CDR1 and CDR2 sequences are MNHEY and SVGAGI. The CDR3 spans 19 residues. Trimming stripped 6 bases from V and 0 bases from J, with 21 bases between.

The chain joins TRBV4-3 to TRBJ1-5; D gene unclear. CDR3 size: 14 residues. Trimming left V 5 bases short and J 3 bases short, with 11 bases between. The germline V gene has CDR1 LGHNA and CDR2 YSLEER. The CDR3 DNA reads as TGCGCCAGCAGCTGGCGGGTCTTCAATCAGCCCCAGCATTTT. The encoded protein is CASSWRVFNQPQHF.

V and J are TRBV29-1 and TRBJ2-2, with D tentatively TRBD2 (5 bases). Germline V gene lookup returns CDR1 SQVTM and CDR2 ANQGSEA. V lost 4 bases and J 3 bases, leaving 15 bases between the germline ends. CDR3 length equals 15 residues. The CDR3 here is CSVVIGGKDTGELFF. The CDR3, as DNA: TGCAGCGTTGTAATAGGAGGCAAGGACACCGGGGAGCTGTTTTTT.

This clonotype was counted at least ten times. The rearrangement links TRBV7-9 to TRBJ2-7; D uncertain. CDR1 SEHNR and CDR2 FQNEAQ come from the germline V gene (reference sequence). The CDR3 has 11 amino acids. V was shortened by 5 bases and J by 2 bases, with 4 bases between the two germline ends. As DNA, the CDR3 is TGTGCCAGCAGCAAGGCCTACGAGCAGTACTTC. This encodes CASSKAYEQYF.